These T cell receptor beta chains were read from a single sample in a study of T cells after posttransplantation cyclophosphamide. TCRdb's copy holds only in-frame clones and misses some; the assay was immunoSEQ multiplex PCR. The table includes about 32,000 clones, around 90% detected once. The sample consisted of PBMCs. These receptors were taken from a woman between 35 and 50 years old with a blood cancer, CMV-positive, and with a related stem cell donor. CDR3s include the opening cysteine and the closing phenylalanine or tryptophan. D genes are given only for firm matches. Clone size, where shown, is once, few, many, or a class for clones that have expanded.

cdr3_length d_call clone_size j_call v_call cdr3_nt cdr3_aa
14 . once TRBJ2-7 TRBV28 TGTGCCAGCATCCCAGGGGGGCAGACCTACGAGCAGTACTTC CASIPGGQTYEQYF
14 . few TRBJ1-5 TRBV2 TGTGCCAGCAGTCTAACAGGATTCAATCAGCCCCAGCATTTT CASSLTGFNQPQHF
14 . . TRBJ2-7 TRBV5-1 TGCGCCAGCAGCTTGTTAAGAGTGTCCTACGAGCAGTACTTC CASSLLRVSYEQYF
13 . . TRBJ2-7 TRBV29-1 TGCAGCGTTGAAGGGGCCCCCCTTTACGAGCAGTACTTC CSVEGAPLYEQYF
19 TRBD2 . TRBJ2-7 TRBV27 TGTGCCAGCAGTTTAAGGCCGGGACTAGCGGGGGGAGGGTCCTACGAGCAGTACTTC CASSLRPGLAGGGSYEQYF
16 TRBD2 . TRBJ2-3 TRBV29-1 TGCAGCGTTCGTAGCGGGAACCATAGGGGCACAGATACGCAGTATTTT CSVRSGNHRGTDTQYF
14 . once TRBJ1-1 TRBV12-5 TGTGCTAGTCGGCCGGGATCTTTGAACACTGAAGCTTTCTTT CASRPGSLNTEAFF
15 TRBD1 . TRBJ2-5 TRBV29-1 TGCAGCGTGCCCCGTGGGACAGGGCGCCAAGAGACCCAGTACTTC CSVPRGTGRQETQYF
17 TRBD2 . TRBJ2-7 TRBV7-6 TGTGCCAGCAGCTTAGTTCGGGGGGGCTCACATCCCTACGAGCAGTACTTC CASSLVRGGSHPYEQYF
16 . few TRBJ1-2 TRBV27 TGTGCCAGCAGTTTATTTGGCCAAAGGACTCTCTATGGCTACACCTTC CASSLFGQRTLYGYTF
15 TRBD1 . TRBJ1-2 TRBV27 TGTGCCAGCACCAGGGGTGTAGGACAGGGGGATGGCTACACCTTC CASTRGVGQGDGYTF
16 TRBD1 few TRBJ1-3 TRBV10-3 TGTGCCATCAGCCGGGACAGGGAGGTTCCTGGAAACACCATATATTTT CAISRDREVPGNTIYF
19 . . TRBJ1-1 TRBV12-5 TGTGCTAGTAGAATGACCCTAGCCACCAAAGACAGGTTGAACACTGAAGCTTTCTTT CASRMTLATKDRLNTEAFF
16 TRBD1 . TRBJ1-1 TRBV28 TGTGCCAGCAGTCCACCGACAGGGGCTAATATCCCTGAAGCTTTCTTT CASSPPTGANIPEAFF
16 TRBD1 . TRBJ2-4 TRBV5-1 TGCGCCAGCAGCCTAGACTCAGGGGGCGATTCCAACATTCAGTACTTC CASSLDSGGDSNIQYF
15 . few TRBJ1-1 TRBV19 TGTGCCAGTAGTAGGGGAGAGGAGGTGAACACTGAAGCTTTCTTT CASSRGEEVNTEAFF
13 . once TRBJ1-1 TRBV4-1 TGCGCCAGCAGCCAAGGTTTTGGAGGGTTTGCTTTCTTT CASSQGFGGFAFF
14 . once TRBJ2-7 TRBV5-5 TGTGCCAGCACCCCCGGACAAAAAGCTTACGAGCAGTACTTC CASTPGQKAYEQYF
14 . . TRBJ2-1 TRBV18 TGTGCCAGCTCCCGATCGACAGACTACAATGAGCAGTTCTTC CASSRSTDYNEQFF
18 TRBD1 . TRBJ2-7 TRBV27 TGTGCCAGCAGTTTATCAGCCTGGGGACAGGACGCCTCCTACGAGCAGTACTTC CASSLSAWGQDASYEQYF
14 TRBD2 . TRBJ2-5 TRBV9 TGTGCCAGCAGCGGGGGCGGGAGCCAAGAGACCCAGTACTTC CASSGGGSQETQYF
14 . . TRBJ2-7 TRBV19 TGTGCCAGTAGTGCGGGGAACGGTGGCTACGAGCAGTACTTC CASSAGNGGYEQYF
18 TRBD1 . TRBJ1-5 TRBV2 TGTGCCAGCACCTCGAGACAGGGTGCAACCTATAGCAATCAGCCCCAGCATTTT CASTSRQGATYSNQPQHF
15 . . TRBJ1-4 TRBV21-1 TGTGCCAGCAGCCACTCCAGGGGGCCGGTTGAAAAACTGTTTTTT CASSHSRGPVEKLFF
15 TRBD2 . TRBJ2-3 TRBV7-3 TGTGCCAGCAGCTTGGTAGCGGGGAGGAGGGATACGCAGTATTTT CASSLVAGRRDTQYF
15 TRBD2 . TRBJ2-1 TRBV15 TGTGCCACCAGCAGAGATATCGGGGGGGGCCCTGAGCAGTTCTTC CATSRDIGGGPEQFF
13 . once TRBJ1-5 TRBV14 TGTGCCAGCAGCCTCCTCTTAGGGGGGCCCCAGCATTTT CASSLLLGGPQHF
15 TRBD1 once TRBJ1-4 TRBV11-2 TGTGCCAGCAGCTTAGAAGGGGGCGCGGGTGAAAAACTGTTTTTT CASSLEGGAGEKLFF
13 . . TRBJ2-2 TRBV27 TGTGCCAGCAGTATCACTATGGGCGGGGAGCTGTTTTTT CASSITMGGELFF
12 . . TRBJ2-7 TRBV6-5 TGTGCCAGCAGTACTCTAGACTACGAGCAGTACTTC CASSTLDYEQYF
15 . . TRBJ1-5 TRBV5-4 TGTGCCAGCAGCTTGGCCGGTCACTTCAATCAGCCCCAGCATTTT CASSLAGHFNQPQHF
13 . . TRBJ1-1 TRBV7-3 TGTGCCAGCAGCCCCGACAGAGCCACTGAAGCTTTCTTT CASSPDRATEAFF
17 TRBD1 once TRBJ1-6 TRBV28 TGTGCCAGCAGCCTCGGGACAGGGGGCCTCCTGGGGACACCCCTCCACTTT CASSLGTGGLLGTPLHF
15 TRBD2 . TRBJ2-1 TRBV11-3 TGTGCCAGCAGCTCCGACGGGACTAGCGGCAATGAGCAGTTCTTC CASSSDGTSGNEQFF
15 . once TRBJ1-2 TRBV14 TGTGCCAGCAGCCGGGGCAGGGGTTTGATCTATGGCTACACCTTC CASSRGRGLIYGYTF
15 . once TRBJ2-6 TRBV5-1 TGCGCCAGCACCTATGGGGCAGCTGGGGCCAACGTCCTGACTTTC CASTYGAAGANVLTF
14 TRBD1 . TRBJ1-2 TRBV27 TGTGCCAGCAGTGCCTCGGGACAGAACTATGGCTACACCTTC CASSASGQNYGYTF
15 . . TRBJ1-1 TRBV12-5 TGTGCTAGTGGTTTTTCCCTGACAGGGAACACTGAAGCTTTCTTT CASGFSLTGNTEAFF
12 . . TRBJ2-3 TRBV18 TGTGCCAGCTCACCACCGGCCAATACGCAGTATTTT CASSPPANTQYF
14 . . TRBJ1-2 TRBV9 TGTGCCAGCAGCGTAGGCCCTACCAGGGATGGCTACACCTTC CASSVGPTRDGYTF
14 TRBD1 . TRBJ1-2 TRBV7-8 TGTGCCAGCAGCCTCCGGACAGGAAGCTATGGCTACACCTTC CASSLRTGSYGYTF
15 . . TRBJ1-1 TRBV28 TGTGCCAGCAGTTCGGGGGGGGGAGGGAACACTGAAGCTTTCTTT CASSSGGGGNTEAFF
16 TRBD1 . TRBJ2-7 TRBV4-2 TGTGCCAGCAGCCAAGATCGAGGGACAGGGGCCTACGAGCAGTACTTC CASSQDRGTGAYEQYF
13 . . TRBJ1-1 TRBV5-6 TGTGCCAGCAGCTTGGGGGGAGGCACTGAAGCTTTCTTT CASSLGGGTEAFF
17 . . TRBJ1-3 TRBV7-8 TGTGCCAGCAGCCCAGTAGCGGGGGGGGACTCTGGAAACACCATATATTTT CASSPVAGGDSGNTIYF
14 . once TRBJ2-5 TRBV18 TGTGCCAGCTCACTGACGACGTCGCGGGAGACCCAGTACTTC CASSLTTSRETQYF
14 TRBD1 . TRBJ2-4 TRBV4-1 TGCGCCAGCAGCCATCTGACAGGGGGCGACATTCAGTACTTC CASSHLTGGDIQYF
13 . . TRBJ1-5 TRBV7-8 TGTGCCAGCAGCCAAGGGGTGTATCAGCCCCAGCATTTT CASSQGVYQPQHF